This entry lists 25 T cell receptor beta chains sequenced from one sample in a study of cytomegalovirus exposure and HLA in healthy donors. Researchers ran the PCR with 60 Vbeta and 13 Jbeta primers. TCRdb keeps only in-frame clones here, not all; method: immunoSEQ multiplex PCR. The table lists 75,000 to 80,000 clones. Input material: PBMCs. Source of these receptors: a man aged 18 to 35 in good health and CMV-seropositive.

This chain connects TRBV7-9 to TRBJ2-7; 7 nucleotides agree with TRBD1. The CDR3 has 17 residues. J was trimmed by 4 bases and V by 5 bases; bases with no gene match: 17. Germline V gene sequence: CDR1 SEHNR, CDR2 FQNEAQ (reference sequence). The CDR3 nucleotides read TGTGCCAGCAGCCCACCGACAGGGAGTCTCCCTGTATACGAGCAGTACTTC. It is translated as CASSPPTGSLPVYEQYF.

The chain has TRBV28 and TRBJ1-2; TRBD1 agrees at 7 bases. J lost 2 bases, V lost 7 bases, and 4 bases had no gene match. Looked up from germline, CDR1 is MDHEN and CDR2 is SYDVKM. The CDR3 length is 13 residues. In DNA, the CDR3 is TGTGCCAGCACCAGGGGGGCGAACTATGGCTACACCTTC. Amino acid sequence: CASTRGANYGYTF.

The chain employs TRBV4-1 and TRBJ2-7, with D maybe TRBD1 (5 bases). CDR1 and CDR2 from the germline V gene are MGHRA and YSYEKL. Trimming cost V 2 bases and J 0 bases, with 11 bases left between them. CDR3 size: 15 residues. CDR3 coding DNA: TGCGCCAGCAGCCAAAGCCAGGGAAACTCCTACGAGCAGTACTTC. Its translation: CASSQSQGNSYEQYF.

The rearrangement joins TRBV6-4 to TRBJ2-2, with 8 bases fitting TRBD2. CDR3 length: 14 residues. Germline values: CDR1 MRHNA, CDR2 SNTAGT. J lost 3 bases, V lost 3 bases, and 0 bases had no gene match. CDR3 DNA sequence: TGTGCCAGCAGTGAACTAGCGGACACCGGGGAGCTGTTTTTT. Protein product: CASSELADTGELFF.

The chain combines TRBV4-2 with TRBJ1-5; TRBD1 aligns across 8 bases. CDR1 LGHNA and CDR2 YNFKEQ come from the germline V gene. V gave up 0 bases and J gave up 0 bases; unmatched junction bases: 19. CDR3 length: 22 residues. The CDR3 loop reads CASSQDSPLGQGAIYSNQPQHF. In DNA, the CDR3 is TGTGCCAGCAGCCAAGACTCTCCCCTTGGGCAGGGGGCGATCTATAGCAATCAGCCCCAGCATTTT.

The V and J genes are TRBV9 and TRBJ2-1; no clear D. CDR1 SGDLS and CDR2 YYNGEE come from the germline V gene. Trimming stripped 4 bases from V and 0 bases from J, with 14 bases between. The CDR3 length is 16 residues. This CDR3 is CASSPHLGDSYNEQFF. CDR3 nucleotides: TGTGCCAGCAGCCCACATCTCGGAGACTCCTACAATGAGCAGTTCTTC.

CDR3 sequence (DNA): TGTGCCAGCTCCCCAGAACAGGGGAACACTGAAGCTTTCTTT. Protein: CASSPEQGNTEAFF. This rearrangement joins TRBV6-4 to TRBJ1-1, with D tentatively TRBD1 (6 bases). The CDR3 runs to 14 residues. Trimming removed 8 bases at V and 1 base at J, with 14 bases between. The germline V gene encodes CDR1 MRHNA and CDR2 SNTAGT.

V usage is TRBV18 and J usage is TRBJ1-5; unclear D gene. Trimming removed 3 bases from V and 3 bases from J, with 9 bases in between. Germline CDR1 is KGHSH and CDR2 is LQKENI. The CDR3 consists of 14 residues. CDR3 sequence reads: CASSPSTSNQPQHF. The CDR3 bases are TGTGCCAGCTCACCTTCGACTTCCAATCAGCCCCAGCATTTT. Full variable domain (outside the CDR3, taken from reference TRBV18 and TRBJ1-5): NAGVMQNPRHLVRRRGQEARLRCSPMKGHSHVYWYRQLPEEGLKFMVYLQKENIIDESGMPKERFSAEFPKEGPSILRIQQVVRGDSAAYFCASSPSTSNQPQHFGDGTRLSIL.

The J gene is TRBJ1-1, the V gene TRBV6-6; the D is unclear. Per germline, CDR1 MNHNY and CDR2 SVGAGI (reference sequence). V lost 4 bases and J 6 bases, leaving 6 bases between the germline ends. CDR3 size: 11 residues. The CDR3 is CASSWAAEAFF. CDR3 coding DNA: TGTGCCAGCAGTTGGGCCGCTGAAGCTTTCTTT.

The chain has TRBV28 and TRBJ1-1; no reliable D call. CDR3 length: 16 amino acids. V was shortened by 2 bases and J by 4 bases, with 17 bases between the two germline ends. CDR1 and CDR2 (germline): MDHEN, SYDVKM. CDR3 sequence (DNA): TGTGCCAGCAGTTTAACGGGAGCCAATCGGGGCACTGAAGCTTTCTTT. Residues: CASSLTGANRGTEAFF.

The gene calls are TRBV19 and TRBJ2-5; 10 bases match TRBD2. In germline, CDR1 is LNHDA, CDR2 SQIVND (reference sequence). With V trimmed by 3 bases and J by 5 bases, 12 bases remained unmatched. There are 17 residues in the CDR3. The CDR3: CASSIWLAGDVRETQYF. CDR3 DNA sequence: TGTGCCAGTAGTATTTGGCTAGCGGGAGATGTAAGGGAGACCCAGTACTTC.

J is TRBJ2-3 and V is TRBV2, with 10 bases fitting TRBD2. The CDR3 totals 14 residues. The germline V gene has CDR1 SNHLY and CDR2 FYNNEI. With 6 bases clipped from V and 2 bases from J, the junction kept 2 bases outside the gene matches. In DNA, the CDR3 is TGTGCCAGCAGAGCGGGGGGGTACACAGATACGCAGTATTTT. Protein sequence: CASRAGGYTDTQYF. Using reference TRBV2 and TRBJ2-3 for the parts outside the CDR3, the full variable domain is EPEVTQTPSHQVTQMGQEVILRCVPISNHLYFYWYRQILGQKVEFLVSFYNNEISEKSEIFDDQFSVERPDGSNFTLKIRSTKLEDSAMYFCASRAGGYTDTQYFGPGTRLTVL.

This chain joins TRBV6-5 and TRBJ2-2, with D unresolved. The CDR3 extends over 13 amino acids. Between the trimmed V and J ends, which lost 6 bases and 1 base, there was a span of 6 bases. Germline CDR1 is MNHEY and CDR2 is SVGAGI. The CDR3 region has the DNA TGTGCCAGCAGCCCCGGGAACACCGGGGAGCTGTTTTTT. This sequence encodes CASSPGNTGELFF.

In DNA, the CDR3 is TGCGCCAGCAGCTTGGGTGGCGGGAGATCCTACAATGAGCAGTTCTTC. Translating it yields CASSLGGGRSYNEQFF. The rearrangement uses TRBV5-1 and TRBJ2-1; TRBD2 aligns across 7 bases. The CDR3 contains 16 residues. Losses at the gene ends were 0 bases for V and 1 base for J; bases not matched to a gene: 4. CDR1 and CDR2 (germline): SGHRS, YFSETQ.

This chain joins TRBV27 and TRBJ1-1; the D gene is possibly TRBD1 (6 bases). Between the trimmed V and J ends, which lost 5 bases and 1 base, there was a span of 8 bases. CDR1 is MNHEY and CDR2 is SMNVEV in the germline V gene (reference sequence). This CDR3 has 13 amino acids. DNA for the CDR3: TGTGCCAGCAGTCTGGACAGGAACACTGAAGCTTTCTTT. Its translation is CASSLDRNTEAFF.

The chain couples TRBV7-9 to TRBJ1-5; D is possibly TRBD1 (5 bases). There are 15 residues in the CDR3. V was shortened by 5 bases and J by 0 bases, with 11 bases between the two germline ends. Per germline, CDR1 SEHNR and CDR2 FQNEAQ (reference sequence). This chain's CDR3 is CASSLRGGSNQPQHF. CDR3 nucleotides: TGTGCCAGCAGCCTGCGGGGGGGTAGCAATCAGCCCCAGCATTTT.

This sequence joins TRBV7-9 and TRBJ2-3; no firm D call. The CDR3 has 13 amino acids. The V end lost 1 base, the J end lost 6 bases, and 8 bases lay between the germline ends. From germline, CDR1 is SEHNR and CDR2 FQNEAQ (reference sequence). CDR3 sequence: CASSLVVRDTQYF. As DNA, the CDR3 is TGTGCCAGCAGCTTAGTCGTTCGGGATACGCAGTATTTT.

The chain couples TRBV30 to TRBJ2-7; D may be TRBD1 (5 bases). Trimming stripped 5 bases from V and 2 bases from J, with 10 bases between. Germline V gene sequence: CDR1 GTSNPN, CDR2 SVGIG (reference sequence). The CDR3 spans 12 residues. CDR3 in DNA: TGTGCCTGGTCCCAGGGTGCCTACGAGCAGTACTTC. Protein product: CAWSQGAYEQYF.

The chain combines TRBV18 with TRBJ2-5; no clear D. Germline CDR1 and CDR2: KGHSH and LQKENI. This CDR3 comprises 12 residues. Between the trimmed V and J ends, which lost 4 bases and 1 base, there was a span of 4 bases. The CDR3 reads CASSLAQETQYF. The DNA of the CDR3 is TGTGCCAGCTCACTGGCCCAAGAGACCCAGTACTTC.

This chain uses TRBV28 with TRBJ1-2, with D perhaps TRBD1 (5 bases). V lost 5 bases to trimming and J lost 2 bases, with 15 bases between them. Germline V CDR1 and CDR2: MDHEN, SYDVKM. The CDR3 loop spans 15 amino acids. CDR3 coding DNA: TGTGCCAGCAGTGCGTCCCGGGGGAGAAACTATGGCTACACCTTC. The encoded protein is CASSASRGRNYGYTF.

V usage is TRBV7-9 and J usage is TRBJ2-7; 8 bases match TRBD1. Germline-derived CDR1 and CDR2 are SEHNR and FQNEAQ (reference sequence). Trimming at V came to 5 bases and at J to 0 bases, leaving 6 bases not matched to a gene. The CDR3 length is 15 residues. CDR3 sequence (DNA): TGTGCCAGCAGCCCAGGACAGGGCGCCTCCTACGAGCAGTACTTC. Its translation is CASSPGQGASYEQYF.

The chain recombines TRBV7-8 with TRBJ2-5; tentative D call: TRBD2 (6 bases). With 1 base removed from V and 4 bases from J, the gap between germline ends came to 10 bases. CDR1 and CDR2 from the germline V gene are SGHVS and FQNEAQ. This CDR3 spans 14 amino acids. CDR3 loop: CASSLGLGRETQYF. The CDR3 bases are TGTGCCAGCAGCTTAGGCCTCGGGAGAGAGACCCAGTACTTC.

The CDR3 nucleotides read TGTGCCAGCAGCCAAGATCTTGCGGGGGGCTACAATGAGCAGTTCTTC. Translated, it gives CASSQDLAGGYNEQFF. The V gene is TRBV14, the J gene TRBJ2-1, with 8 positions matching TRBD2. V trimming: 0 bases; J trimming: 3 bases; junction bases outside the gene matches: 4. The CDR3 has 16 residues. Germline CDR1 SGHDN, CDR2 FVKESK. Based on the CDR3 plus reference TRBV14 and TRBJ2-1, the full variable domain is EAGVTQFPSHSVIEKGQTVTLRCDPISGHDNLYWYRRVMGKEIKFLLHFVKESKQDESGMPNNRFLAERTGGTYSTLKVQPAELEDSGVYFCASSQDLAGGYNEQFFGPGTRLTVL.

The CDR3 is CAISGTSGGNYEQYF. The CDR3 region has the DNA TGTGCCATCAGTGGGACTAGCGGGGGGAACTACGAGCAGTACTTC. The genes are TRBV10-3 and TRBJ2-7, with 14 positions matching TRBD2. The CDR3 loop spans 15 amino acids. V trimming: 4 bases; J trimming: 3 bases; junction bases outside the gene matches: 2. From germline, CDR1 is ENHRY and CDR2 SYGVKD.

The gene calls are TRBV19 and TRBJ1-3; 7 bases fit TRBD1. CDR1 is LNHDA and CDR2 is SQIVND in the germline V gene (reference sequence). This CDR3 comprises 16 residues. V trimming: 5 bases; J trimming: 4 bases; junction bases outside the gene matches: 11. CDR3 in amino acids: CASSERQGLRGNTIYF. DNA for the CDR3: TGTGCCAGTAGTGAACGACAGGGTTTAAGAGGAAACACCATATATTTT. Variable domain in full (rest from reference TRBV19 and TRBJ1-3): DGGITQSPKYLFRKEGQNVTLSCEQNLNHDAMYWYRQDPGQGLRLIYYSQIVNDFQKGDIAEGYSVSREKKESFPLTVTSAQKNPTAFYLCASSERQGLRGNTIYFGEGSWLTVV.